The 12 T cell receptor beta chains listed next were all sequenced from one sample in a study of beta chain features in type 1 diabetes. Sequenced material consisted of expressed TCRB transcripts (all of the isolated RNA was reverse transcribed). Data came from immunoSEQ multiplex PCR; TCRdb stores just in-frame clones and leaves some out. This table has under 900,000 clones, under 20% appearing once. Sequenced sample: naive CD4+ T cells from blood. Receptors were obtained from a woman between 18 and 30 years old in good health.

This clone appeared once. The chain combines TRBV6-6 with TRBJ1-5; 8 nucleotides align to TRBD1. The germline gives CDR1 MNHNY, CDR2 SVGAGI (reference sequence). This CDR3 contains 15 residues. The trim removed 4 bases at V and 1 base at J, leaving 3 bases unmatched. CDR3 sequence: CASSFDRGSNQPQHF. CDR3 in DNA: TGTGCCAGCAGTTTCGACAGGGGAAGCAATCAGCCCCAGCATTTT.

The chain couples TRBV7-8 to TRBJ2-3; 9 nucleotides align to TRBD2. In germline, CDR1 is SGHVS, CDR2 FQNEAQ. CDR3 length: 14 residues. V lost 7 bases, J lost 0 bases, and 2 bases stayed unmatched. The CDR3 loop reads CASKSGRSTDTQYF. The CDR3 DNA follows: TGTGCCAGCAAAAGCGGGAGGAGCACAGATACGCAGTATTTT.

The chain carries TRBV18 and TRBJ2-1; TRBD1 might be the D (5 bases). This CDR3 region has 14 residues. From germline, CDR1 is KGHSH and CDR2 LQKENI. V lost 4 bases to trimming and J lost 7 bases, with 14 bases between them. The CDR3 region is CASSLLMTENEQFF. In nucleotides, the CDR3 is TGTGCCAGCTCACTCTTGATGACAGAGAATGAGCAGTTCTTC.

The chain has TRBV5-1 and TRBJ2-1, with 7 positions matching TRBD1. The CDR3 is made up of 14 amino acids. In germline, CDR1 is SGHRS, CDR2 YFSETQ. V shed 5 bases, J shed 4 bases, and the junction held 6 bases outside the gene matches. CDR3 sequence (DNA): TGCGCCAGCAGGACAGGGAACCTGTACAATGAGCAGTTCTTC. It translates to CASRTGNLYNEQFF. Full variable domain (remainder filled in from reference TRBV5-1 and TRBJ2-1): KAGVTQTPRYLIKTRGQQVTLSCSPISGHRSVSWYQQTPGQGLQFLFEYFSETQRNKGNFPGRFSGRQFSNSRSEMNVSTLELGDSALYLCASRTGNLYNEQFFGPGTRLTVL.

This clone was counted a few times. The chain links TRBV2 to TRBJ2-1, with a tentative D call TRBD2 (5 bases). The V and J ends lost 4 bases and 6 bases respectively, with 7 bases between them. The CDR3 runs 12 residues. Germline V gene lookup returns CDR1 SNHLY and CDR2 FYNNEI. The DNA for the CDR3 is TGTGCCAGCAGTGTTAGCGTCAATGAGCAGTTCTTC. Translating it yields CASSVSVNEQFF.

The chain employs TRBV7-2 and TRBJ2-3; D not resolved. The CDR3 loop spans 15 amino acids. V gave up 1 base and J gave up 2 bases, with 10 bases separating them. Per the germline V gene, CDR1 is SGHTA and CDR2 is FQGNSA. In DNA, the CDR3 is TGTGCCAGCAGCTTAGTTTGGGGTACCACAGATACGCAGTATTTT. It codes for CASSLVWGTTDTQYF.

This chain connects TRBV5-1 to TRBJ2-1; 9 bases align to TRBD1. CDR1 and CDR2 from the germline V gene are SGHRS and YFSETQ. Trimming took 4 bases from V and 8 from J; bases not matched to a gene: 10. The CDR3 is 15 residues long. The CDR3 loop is CASSQGTGSSYEQFF. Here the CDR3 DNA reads TGCGCCAGCAGCCAAGGGACAGGGAGTTCCTATGAGCAGTTCTTC.

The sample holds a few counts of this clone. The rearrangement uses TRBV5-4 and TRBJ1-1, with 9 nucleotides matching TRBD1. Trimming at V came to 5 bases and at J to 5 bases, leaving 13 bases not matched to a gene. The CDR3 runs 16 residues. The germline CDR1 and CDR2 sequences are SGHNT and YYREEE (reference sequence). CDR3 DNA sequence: TGTGCCAGCAGAACGGCGACAGGGGGAGGTGGTACTGAAGCTTTCTTT. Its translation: CASRTATGGGGTEAFF.

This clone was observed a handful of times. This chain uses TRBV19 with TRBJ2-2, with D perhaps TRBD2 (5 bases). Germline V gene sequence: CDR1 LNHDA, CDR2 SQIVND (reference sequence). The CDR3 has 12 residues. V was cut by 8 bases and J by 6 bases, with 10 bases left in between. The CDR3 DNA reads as TGTGCCAGTCGGGATAATGCCGGGGAGCTGTTTTTT. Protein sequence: CASRDNAGELFF.

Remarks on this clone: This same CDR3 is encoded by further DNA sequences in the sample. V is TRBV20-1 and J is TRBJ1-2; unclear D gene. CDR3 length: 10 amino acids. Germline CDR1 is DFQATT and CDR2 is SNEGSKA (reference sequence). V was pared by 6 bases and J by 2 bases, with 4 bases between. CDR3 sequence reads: CSARNYGYTF. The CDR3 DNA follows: TGCAGTGCCAGAAACTATGGCTACACCTTC.

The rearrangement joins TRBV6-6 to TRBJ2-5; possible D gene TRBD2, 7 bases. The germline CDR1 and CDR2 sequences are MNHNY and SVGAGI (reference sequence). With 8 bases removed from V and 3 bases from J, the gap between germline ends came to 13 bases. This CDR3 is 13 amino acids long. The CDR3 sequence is CASGKGGEETQYF. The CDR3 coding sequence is TGTGCCAGCGGTAAAGGGGGGGAAGAGACCCAGTACTTC.

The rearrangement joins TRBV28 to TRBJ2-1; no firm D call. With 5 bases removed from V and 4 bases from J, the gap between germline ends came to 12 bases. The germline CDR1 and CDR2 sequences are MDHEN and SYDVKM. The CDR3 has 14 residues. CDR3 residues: CASSRMDAYNEQFF. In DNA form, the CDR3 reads TGTGCCAGCAGTCGAATGGATGCTTACAATGAGCAGTTCTTC.